This is a list of T cell receptor beta chains from one sample in a study of T-cell reconstitution after alpha-beta-depleted transplantation in children. TCRdb reprocessed the PCR reads with MiXCR, giving one entry per CDR3 protein. This sample yields about 300,000 distinct CDR3 sequences, of which around 10% are seen a single time; 7.5% belongs to the top ten. The sample consisted of PBMCs, taken before TCRalphabeta/CD19-depleted stem cell transplant. Receptors were obtained from a boy under three years old with acute myeloid leukemia, due to receive a stem cell transplant. Each CDR3 is given with its conserved first and last residue. The order of the fields is J gene, clone size, D gene, V gene, CDR3 DNA, CDR3 protein. The D gene is left open where the match is weak. Where a row states a size, it is once, few, many or the class of an expanded clone; other rows omit it.

TRBJ1-4 NA TRBD1 TRBV3-1 TGTACCAGCAGTTTCCCACCCCTCGACAGGGGGCCACCTAATGAAAAACTGTTTTTT CTSSFPPLDRGPPNEKLFF
TRBJ1-2 few NA TRBV28 TGTGCCAGCAGTTTATGGGGCAGGGGCTATGGCTACACCTTC CASSLWGRGYGYTF
TRBJ2-7 few TRBD1 TRBV7-9 TGTGCCAGCAGCTTACCTCTTCCGGGACAGGCTGGCAACGAGCAGTACTTC CASSLPLPGQAGNEQYF
TRBJ2-2 many NA TRBV4-3 TGCGCCAGCAGCCAAGAGCACCGTAATGGGGGACCCGGGGAGCTGTTTTTT CASSQEHRNGGPGELFF
TRBJ1-1 many NA TRBV28 TGTGCCAGCAGTTTGAGGACAAGGGAAGCTTTCTTT CASSLRTREAFF
TRBJ2-5 many TRBD1 TRBV25-1 TGTGCCAGCAGTGAATCCGACAGGGAAGGTGGAACCCAGTACTTC CASSESDREGGTQYF
TRBJ1-2 few NA TRBV12-5 TGTGCTAGTGGTCCCTCCGGTCAGGCAGGCTATGGCTACACCTTC CASGPSGQAGYGYTF
TRBJ1-2 few NA TRBV29-1 TGCAGCGTTACCCGACAGGCGGATGGCTACACCTTC CSVTRQADGYTF
TRBJ1-2 few NA TRBV20-1 TGCAGTGCAAGCGCAGGGCCCAACTATGGCTACACCTTC CSASAGPNYGYTF
TRBJ2-3 many TRBD2 TRBV15 TGTGCCACCAGACCTAGCGGGAGCGCAGATACGCAGTATTTT CATRPSGSADTQYF
TRBJ2-2 many NA TRBV6-1 TGTGCCAGCAAGGGGCAGGGTACCACGAACACCGGGGAGCTGTTTTTT CASKGQGTTNTGELFF
TRBJ1-1 many TRBD1 TRBV28 TGTGCCAGCAGCCCACAGGGGTTGAACACTGAAGCTTTCTTT CASSPQGLNTEAFF
TRBJ2-2 many TRBD2 TRBV9 TGTGCCAGCAGCGTAGAAACTAGCGGATCCACCGGGGAGCTGTTTTTT CASSVETSGSTGELFF
TRBJ2-3 few TRBD1 TRBV7-9 TGTGCCAGCAGGGGACAGGGGGGGGATACGCAGTATTTT CASRGQGGDTQYF
TRBJ2-3 few TRBD2 TRBV9 TGTGCCAGCAGCGTGGGAGGGGTCAGCACAGATACGCAGTATTTT CASSVGGVSTDTQYF
TRBJ1-2 many NA TRBV14 TGTGCCAGCAGCTCGGACAGTTTTTATGGCTACACCTTC CASSSDSFYGYTF
TRBJ2-5 many NA TRBV29-1 TGCAGCGTTGAATCAGGAAAGACCCAGTACTTC CSVESGKTQYF
TRBJ1-1 many TRBD1 TRBV5-1 TGCGCCAGCATTTCGACAGGGGGCACTGAAGCTTTCTTT CASISTGGTEAFF
TRBJ2-3 NA NA TRBV7-9 TGTGCCAGCAGCTTAGTACCGCGCACAGATACGCAGTATTTT CASSLVPRTDTQYF
TRBJ1-3 many NA TRBV29-1 TGCAGCGTTCTGGTGCGGAGCTCTGGAAACACCATATATTTT CSVLVRSSGNTIYF
TRBJ1-5 many TRBD1 TRBV6-5 TGTGCCAGCAGCCCCTGGACAGGGGCTTATAGCAATCAGCCCCAGCATTTT CASSPWTGAYSNQPQHF
TRBJ2-7 many TRBD1 TRBV28 TGTGCCAGCAGTATCCCCGGGACAGGCAGCTACGAGCAGTACTTC CASSIPGTGSYEQYF
TRBJ2-3 few NA TRBV28 TGTGCCAGCAGTTTTACGGGGGGCCGAGGAGATACGCAGTATTTT CASSFTGGRGDTQYF
TRBJ2-5 many TRBD1 TRBV7-2 TGTGCCAGCAGCTCCGAGGGACAGAAAGAGACCCAGTACTTC CASSSEGQKETQYF
TRBJ1-5 many NA TRBV29-1 TGCAGCGTTGAGGCAAATCAGCCCCAGCATTTT CSVEANQPQHF
TRBJ1-1 NA NA TRBV20-1 TGCTGTGCTAGTCGACTGCGAAGGACCATCGGCACTGAAGCTTTCTTT CCASRLRRTIGTEAFF
TRBJ2-2 many NA TRBV14 TGTGCCAGCAGCCAAGCTACTTGGAACACCGGGGAGCTGTTTTTT CASSQATWNTGELFF
TRBJ2-5 NA TRBD2 TRBV7-8 TGTGCCAGCAGCTTAGTGGGGACGGGGGGGGCCCGGTGGGAGACCCAGTACTTC CASSLVGTGGARWETQYF
TRBJ2-1 NA TRBD2 TRBV19 TGTGCCAGTAGTATTGACGGGACTAGCGGATACAATGAGCAGTTCTTC CASSIDGTSGYNEQFF
TRBJ2-7 many NA TRBV7-2 TGTGCCAGCAGCTTACAGGCTGGCCTATCCTACGAGCAGTACTTC CASSLQAGLSYEQYF
TRBJ2-5 few TRBD2 TRBV18 TGTGCCAGCTCACCACGGACTAGCGGGTACCAAGAGACCCAGTACTTC CASSPRTSGYQETQYF
TRBJ2-2 many TRBD1 TRBV6-5 TGTGCCAGCACCCGGACAGGGGGCAACACCGGGGAGCTGTTTTTT CASTRTGGNTGELFF
TRBJ2-1 many NA TRBV4-3 TGCGCCAGCAGCCAAGTTACCTACAATGAGCAGTTCTTC CASSQVTYNEQFF
TRBJ2-1 many NA TRBV29-1 TGCAGCGTTGATGGTGCGACTAGGGCACCCAATGAGCAGTTCTTC CSVDGATRAPNEQFF
TRBJ2-6 few NA TRBV13 TGTGCCAGCAGCTTACTCCCATCTGGGGCCAACGTCCTGACTTTC CASSLLPSGANVLTF
TRBJ2-1 many NA TRBV5-1 TGCGCCAGCACCCGGGCCAACAGGGACTCTGAGCAGTTCTTC CASTRANRDSEQFF
TRBJ2-7 NA TRBD1 TRBV9 TGTGCCAGCAGCGTAGGGACAGGGGACTACGAGCAGTACTTC CASSVGTGDYEQYF
TRBJ2-1 many TRBD2 TRBV12-3/TRBV12-4 TGTGCCAGCAGTAGACTAGCGGGAGCCTACAATGAGCAGTTCTTC CASSRLAGAYNEQFF
TRBJ1-6 many NA TRBV7-2 TGTGCCAGCAGCTCCGGGGCCAGAAATAATTCACCCCTCCACTTT CASSSGARNNSPLHF
TRBJ2-1 few TRBD2 TRBV7-3 TGTGCCAGCAGCTTAATTTGGGCGGGAGGGAGGGACAATGAGCAGTTCTTC CASSLIWAGGRDNEQFF
TRBJ2-3 many NA TRBV19 TGTGCCAGCAGTCCCCGACAGACAGATACGCAGTATTTT CASSPRQTDTQYF
TRBJ2-1 many NA TRBV27 TGTGCCAGCAGTTTTTTCGGGAGCCCCAATGAGCAGTTCTTC CASSFFGSPNEQFF
TRBJ2-5 few NA TRBV12-3/TRBV12-4 TGTGCCAGCAGTTCCCGGCCTGGAGGAGGCCAGTACTTC CASSSRPGGGQYF
TRBJ2-7 few TRBD1 TRBV25-1 TGTGCCAGCAGTGGGGACAGGGGAAGGAACGAGCAGTACTTC CASSGDRGRNEQYF
TRBJ2-5 many TRBD1 TRBV7-9 TGTGCCAGCAGCCTACCGGGACAGGGGCAAGAGACCCAGTACTTC CASSLPGQGQETQYF